The clone carrying this T cell receptor beta chain was observed a handful of times. These data come from a study of identical twins. A single record per CDR3 protein comes from TCRdb applying MiXCR to the 5' RACE reads. Here the sample spans 600,000 to 800,000 distinct CDR3 sequences, around 20% being singletons. A further study also used this sample, focusing on T cells expressing NK-cell markers.

This TCR derives from a woman between 18 and 29 years old in good health. Sequenced input: PBMCs.

The CDR3 sequence is CASSPLRLNEQFF. The CDR3 nucleotides read TGTGCCAGCAGTCCCCTCAGGCTAAATGAGCAGTTCTTC. The chain links TRBV7-3 to TRBJ2-1, with D hard to call. Trimming took off 6 bases at V and 7 bases at J, with 13 bases between the two ends. This CDR3 spans 13 amino acids. CDR1 is SGHTA and CDR2 is FQGTGA in the germline V gene. Combining the CDR3 with reference TRBV7-3 and TRBJ2-1 gives the whole variable domain GAGVSQTPSNKVTEKGKYVELRCDPISGHTALYWYRQSLGQGPEFLIYFQGTGAADDSGLPNDRFFAVRPEGSVSTLKIQRTERGDSAVYLCASSPLRLNEQFFGPGTRLTVL.